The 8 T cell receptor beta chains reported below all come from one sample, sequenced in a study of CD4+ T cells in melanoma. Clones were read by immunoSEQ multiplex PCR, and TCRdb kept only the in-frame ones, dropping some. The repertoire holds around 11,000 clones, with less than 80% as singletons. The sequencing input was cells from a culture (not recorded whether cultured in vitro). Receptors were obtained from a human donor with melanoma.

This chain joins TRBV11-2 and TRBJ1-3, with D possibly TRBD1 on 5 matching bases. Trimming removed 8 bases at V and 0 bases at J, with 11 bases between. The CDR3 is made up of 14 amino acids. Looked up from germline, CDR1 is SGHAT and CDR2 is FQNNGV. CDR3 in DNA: TGTGCCAGCGGGAGGAGGGGCTCTGGAAACACCATATATTTT. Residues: CASGRRGSGNTIYF.

Written as DNA, the CDR3 is TGTGCCAGCAGCCCAACTCGGGACGTGGACCAAGAGACCCAGTACTTC. It is translated as CASSPTRDVDQETQYF. The gene calls are TRBV4-2 and TRBJ2-5, with D perhaps TRBD1 or TRBD2 (5 bases each). Per germline, CDR1 LGHNA and CDR2 YNFKEQ. V was clipped by 4 bases and J by 0 bases, with 15 bases between them. The CDR3 contains 16 residues.

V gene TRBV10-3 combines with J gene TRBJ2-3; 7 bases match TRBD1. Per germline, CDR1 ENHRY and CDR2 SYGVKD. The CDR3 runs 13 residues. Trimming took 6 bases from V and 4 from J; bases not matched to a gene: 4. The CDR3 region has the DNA TGTGCCATCAGCAACAGGGGTGCAGATACGCAGTATTTT. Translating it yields CAISNRGADTQYF.

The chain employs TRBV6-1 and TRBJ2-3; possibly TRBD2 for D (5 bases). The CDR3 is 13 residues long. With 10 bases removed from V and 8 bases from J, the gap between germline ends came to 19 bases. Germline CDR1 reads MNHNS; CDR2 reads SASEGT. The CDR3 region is CATASSGVPTQYF. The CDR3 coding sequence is TGTGCCACTGCGAGCTCCGGGGTGCCTACGCAGTATTTT.

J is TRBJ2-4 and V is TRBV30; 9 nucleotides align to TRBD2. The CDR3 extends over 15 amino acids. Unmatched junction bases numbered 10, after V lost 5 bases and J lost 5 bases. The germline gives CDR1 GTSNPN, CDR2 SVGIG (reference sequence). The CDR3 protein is CAWDGASGAQNIQYF. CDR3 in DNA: TGTGCCTGGGACGGGGCTAGCGGGGCCCAAAACATTCAGTACTTC.

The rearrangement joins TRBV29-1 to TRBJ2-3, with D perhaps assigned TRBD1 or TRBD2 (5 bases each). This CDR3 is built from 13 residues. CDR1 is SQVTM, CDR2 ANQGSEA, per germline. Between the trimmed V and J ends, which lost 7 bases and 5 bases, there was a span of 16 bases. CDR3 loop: CSASRDLRDTQYF. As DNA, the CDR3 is TGCAGCGCCTCCCGGGACCTACGAGATACGCAGTATTTT.

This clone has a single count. CDR3 loop: CASSLSVSGATDYNEQFF. For the CDR3, the DNA is TGTGCCAGCAGCTTGTCAGTATCGGGGGCTACGGACTACAATGAGCAGTTCTTC. The chain employs TRBV7-2 and TRBJ2-1; possibly TRBD1 or TRBD2 for D (6 bases each). Germline CDR1 and CDR2: SGHTA and FQGNSA. The V gene lost 3 bases and the J gene lost 3 bases, with 21 bases spanning the gap. The length of the CDR3 is 18 residues.

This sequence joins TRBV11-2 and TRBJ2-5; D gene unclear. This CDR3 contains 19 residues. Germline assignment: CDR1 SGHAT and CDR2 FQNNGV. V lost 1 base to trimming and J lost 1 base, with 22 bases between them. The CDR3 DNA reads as TGTGCCAGCAGCTTAGCCCTGGTTTCTCTGACACAGCCCCAAGAGACCCAGTACTTC. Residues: CASSLALVSLTQPQETQYF.